This T cell receptor beta chain was retrieved from a study of T cell responses to AZD1222 COVID-19 vaccine. Overall study results and limits: Reports say nearly half of spike-specific TCRs go after unmutated variant regions.

The germline gives CDR1 MNHEY, CDR2 SMNVEV (reference sequence). This CDR3 comprises 17 residues. The V end lost 6 bases, the J end lost 2 bases, and 23 bases lay between the germline ends. TCRdb keeps only in-frame clones here, not all; method: immunoSEQ multiplex PCR. The sample has about 83,000 clones, around 93% seen once. Comments on this clone: Its antigen remains unknown.

V gene TRBV27 combines with J gene TRBJ2-7; D is unresolved. This sample comprised peripheral blood, obtained 28 days after the second AZD1222 dose. The source is an adult who received the AZD1222 COVID-19 vaccine. CDR3 nucleotides: TGTGCCAGCAGCATGAACCTTCGGCACAGAATACCCTACGAGCAGTACTTC. Protein product: CASSMNLRHRIPYEQYF.